This T cell receptor (beta chain) appears in the sequencing data of a study of response to subunit inactivated influenza vaccine. Study-level results: The authors offered the suggestion that each seasonal influenza vaccination recruits few new T cells.

This clonotype was counted many times. No antigen is known for it. TCRdb fed the RT-PCR reads into MiXCR, producing one record per CDR3 protein. The sample lists about 520,000 distinct CDR3 sequences, roughly 7.6% occurring once. The CDR3 is 16 amino acids. V was pared by 4 bases and J by 4 bases, with 3 bases of the junction left unmatched. Germline CDR1 is SGHKS and CDR2 is YYEKEE (reference sequence). This clonotype was sampled from a man between 50 and 69 years old who received an inactivated influenza vaccine. The chain carries TRBV5-5 and TRBJ2-2, with TRBD2 matching 14 bases. The input for sequencing was PBMCs from blood, taken roughly 24 months after vaccination. CDR3 amino acids: CASSVGLAGVTGELFF. In nucleotides, the CDR3 is TGTGCCAGCAGCGTGGGACTAGCGGGAGTCACCGGGGAGCTGTTTTTT.